Listed below are T cell receptor beta chains from one sample, sequenced in a study of type 1 regulatory T cells. A single record per CDR3 protein comes from TCRdb applying MiXCR to the reads. The sample has about 68,000 distinct CDR3 sequences, around 68% seen once. These TCRs' antigens remain unknown. Sequenced input: cultured T cells, either the whole culture or a sorted T cell fraction (not recorded which). The source is a human donor in good health. The CDR3 runs from the conserved cysteine through the conserved F or W. Each record gives: CDR3 protein, CDR3 DNA, clone size, J gene, D gene, V gene. D genes are given only for firm matches. The listing skips clone size in some rows; elsewhere it reads once, few, many or a size class.

CASSSDPQETQYF	TGTGCCAGCAGCAGTGACCCACAAGAGACCCAGTACTTC	-	TRBJ2-5	-	TRBV6-1
CASSLASGTTDTQYF	TGCGCCAGCAGCTTAGCTAGCGGGACCACAGATACGCAGTATTTT	-	TRBJ2-3	TRBD2	TRBV5-1
CSASLWEADTQYF	TGCAGTGCTTCTTTATGGGAGGCAGATACGCAGTATTTT	-	TRBJ2-3	-	TRBV20-1
CSAPTGAGVNNSPLHF	TGCAGTGCCCCTACCGGGGCAGGGGTGAATAATTCACCCCTCCACTTT	few	TRBJ1-6	-	TRBV20-1
CASSPPSGLAETQYF	TGTGCCAGCTCACCACCGTCAGGACTGGCGGAGACCCAGTACTTC	-	TRBJ2-5	-	TRBV18
CASSSTRSGNGVAYTGELFF	TGTGCCAGCAGTTCCACCCGGTCAGGGAACGGGGTTGCCTACACCGGGGAGCTGTTTTTT	-	TRBJ2-2	-	TRBV6-2/TRBV6-3
CASTERQGDSPLHF	TGTGCCAGCACCGAAAGGCAGGGGGATTCACCCCTCCACTTT	-	TRBJ1-6	TRBD1	TRBV6-2/TRBV6-3
CASSPQRGALGEQFF	TGTGCCAGCAGCCCTCAGCGGGGCGCCTTGGGTGAGCAGTTCTTC	-	TRBJ2-1	TRBD2	TRBV7-7
CAWSVRGSGANVLTF	TGTGCCTGGAGTGTACGGGGCTCTGGGGCCAACGTCCTGACTTTC	-	TRBJ2-6	-	TRBV30
CASSLVRDNEQYF	TGTGCCAGCAGCTTAGTCAGGGACAACGAGCAGTACTTC	-	TRBJ2-7	-	TRBV7-6
CASRTGGTGFYQPQHF	TGTGCCAGCCGAACCGGGGGGACAGGGTTTTACCAGCCCCAGCATTTT	-	TRBJ1-5	TRBD1	TRBV12-3/TRBV12-4
CASMVGFFREETQYF	TGTGCCAGCATGGTGGGGTTCTTCAGGGAAGAGACCCAGTACTTC	few	TRBJ2-5	-	TRBV2
CASSGLVPNEQFF	TGTGCCAGTAGTGGACTAGTCCCCAATGAGCAGTTCTTC	-	TRBJ2-1	TRBD2	TRBV19
CASSRLADERDEQFF	TGTGCCAGCAGCCGACTAGCGGACGAGCGAGATGAGCAGTTCTTC	-	TRBJ2-1	TRBD2	TRBV12-3/TRBV12-4
CATLFFTEAFF	TGTGCCACCCTTTTTTTCACTGAAGCTTTCTTT	-	TRBJ1-1	-	TRBV7-2
CASSEQGRGISPLHF	TGTGCCAGCAGCGAACAGGGTCGGGGCATTTCACCCCTCCACTTT	-	TRBJ1-6	-	TRBV7-2
CASSYGGAHTDTQYF	TGTGCCAGCAGTTACGGCGGGGCCCACACAGATACGCAGTATTTT	many	TRBJ2-3	-	TRBV6-2/TRBV6-3
CASSSGLAGAYEQYF	TGCGCCAGCAGCTCGGGACTAGCGGGAGCCTACGAGCAGTACTTC	few	TRBJ2-7	TRBD2	TRBV5-1
CAISESFLDNEQYF	TGTGCCATCAGTGAGTCCTTCCTAGACAACGAGCAGTACTTC	-	TRBJ2-7	-	TRBV10-3
CASSWRAGSSYNEQFF	TGTGCCAGCAGTTGGAGAGCGGGGAGCTCCTACAATGAGCAGTTCTTC	few	TRBJ2-1	TRBD2	TRBV7-7
CAWGTPAHSYEQYF	TGTGCCTGGGGGACACCGGCCCATTCCTACGAGCAGTACTTC	-	TRBJ2-7	-	TRBV27
CSASSGIGANVLTF	TGCAGTGCTAGTTCGGGGATAGGGGCCAACGTCCTGACTTTC	-	TRBJ2-6	-	TRBV20-1
CASSTSNDRGDTQYF	TGTGCCAGTAGTACATCTAACGACAGGGGAGATACGCAGTATTTT	-	TRBJ2-3	TRBD1	TRBV19
CASFRLAGGSGELFF	TGTGCCAGCTTCCGACTAGCGGGAGGCAGCGGGGAGCTGTTTTTT	few	TRBJ2-2	TRBD2	TRBV11-2
CASSAHRRRNEQYF	TGTGCCAGCAGTGCGCACAGGAGACGAAACGAGCAGTACTTC	once	TRBJ2-7	-	TRBV12-3/TRBV12-4
CASSQVATGGSRNTIYF	TGTGCCAGCAGCCAAGTGGCGACAGGTGGATCGCGAAACACCATATATTTT	-	TRBJ1-3	-	TRBV3-1
CASSLELPNSPLHF	TGTGCCAGCAGCTTGGAATTGCCAAATTCACCCCTCCACTTT	-	TRBJ1-6	-	TRBV5-6
CASNIAGGADTQYF	TGTGCCAGCAACATAGCGGGAGGAGCAGATACGCAGTATTTT	-	TRBJ2-3	TRBD2	TRBV7-9
CAMALERFDTQYF	TGTGCCATGGCCCTTGAAAGATTTGATACGCAGTATTTT	once	TRBJ2-3	-	TRBV10-3
CASSPRQGASGYTF	TGTGCCAGCAGTCCCCGACAGGGGGCATCTGGCTACACCTTC	-	TRBJ1-2	TRBD1	TRBV12-3/TRBV12-4
CSAALRTSGRFEQYF	TGCAGTGCTGCTTTGCGTACTAGCGGGAGGTTCGAGCAGTACTTC	-	TRBJ2-7	TRBD2	TRBV20-1
CASSYSAPLGEQYF	TGTGCCAGCAGTTACTCAGCCCCGTTAGGCGAGCAGTACTTC	once	TRBJ2-7	-	TRBV6-6
CASSQEQNTEAFF	TGCGCCAGCAGCCAAGAACAGAACACTGAAGCTTTCTTT	few	TRBJ1-1	-	TRBV4-3
CSAIDRGRSSDTQYF	TGCAGCGCCATCGATCGGGGGCGCAGTTCAGATACGCAGTATTTT	-	TRBJ2-3	-	TRBV29-1
CSVVRTSGRNEQFF	TGCAGCGTTGTACGGACTAGCGGGAGAAATGAGCAGTTCTTC	few	TRBJ2-1	TRBD2	TRBV29-1
CASSLGQASEQYF	TGTGCCAGCAGTTTAGGGCAGGCCTCCGAGCAGTACTTC	-	TRBJ2-7	-	TRBV12-3/TRBV12-4
CATSDFGSGRQETQYF	TGTGCCACCAGTGATTTCGGGTCCGGGAGGCAAGAGACCCAGTACTTC	-	TRBJ2-5	TRBD2	TRBV24-1
CASSLYGGSSYNEQFF	TGCGCCAGCAGCCTGTACGGGGGAAGCTCCTACAATGAGCAGTTCTTC	-	TRBJ2-1	-	TRBV5-1
CASSLAGRGNTIYF	TGCGCCAGCAGCTTGGCAGGGAGAGGAAACACCATATATTTT	-	TRBJ1-3	-	TRBV5-1
CASYNRAGLNYGYTF	TGTGCCAGTTATAACCGGGCAGGGCTAAACTATGGCTACACCTTC	few	TRBJ1-2	-	TRBV5-6
CATSDLRTSGSTYNEQFF	TGTGCCACCAGTGATTTGCGGACTAGCGGGTCTACCTACAATGAGCAGTTCTTC	-	TRBJ2-1	TRBD2	TRBV24-1
CASSPRAEQETQYF	TGTGCCAGCTCCCCCCGGGCCGAACAAGAGACCCAGTACTTC	few	TRBJ2-5	-	TRBV18
CASSLGASGSGTDTQYF	TGTGCCAGCAGCTTAGGGGCTAGCGGGAGTGGCACAGATACGCAGTATTTT	few	TRBJ2-3	TRBD2	TRBV7-2
CASSLAAARPQETQYF	TGTGCCAGCAGCTTAGCGGCGGCCCGACCGCAAGAGACCCAGTACTTC	-	TRBJ2-5	-	TRBV7-2
CASSSVYQETQYF	TGTGCCAGCAGCTCCGTATATCAAGAGACCCAGTACTTC	-	TRBJ2-5	-	TRBV5-5